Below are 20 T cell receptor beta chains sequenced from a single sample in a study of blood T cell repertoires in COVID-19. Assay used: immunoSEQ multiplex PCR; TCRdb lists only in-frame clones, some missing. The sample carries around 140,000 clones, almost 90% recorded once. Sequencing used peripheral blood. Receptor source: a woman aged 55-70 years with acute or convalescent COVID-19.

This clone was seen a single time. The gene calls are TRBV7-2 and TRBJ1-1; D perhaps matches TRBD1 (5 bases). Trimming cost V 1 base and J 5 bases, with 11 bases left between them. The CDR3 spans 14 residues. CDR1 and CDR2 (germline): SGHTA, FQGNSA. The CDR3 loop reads CASSLEPGITEAFF. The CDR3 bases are TGTGCCAGCAGCTTAGAGCCAGGGATTACTGAAGCTTTCTTT.

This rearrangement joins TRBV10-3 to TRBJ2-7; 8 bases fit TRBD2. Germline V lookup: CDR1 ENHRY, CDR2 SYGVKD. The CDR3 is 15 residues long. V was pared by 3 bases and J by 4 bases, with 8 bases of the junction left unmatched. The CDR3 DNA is TGTGCCATCAGTGAATCGGTAACTAGCGGTTACGAGCAGTACTTC. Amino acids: CAISESVTSGYEQYF.

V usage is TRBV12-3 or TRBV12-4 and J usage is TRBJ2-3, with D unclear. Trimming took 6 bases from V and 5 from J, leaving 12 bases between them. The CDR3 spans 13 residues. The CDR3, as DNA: TGTGCCAGCAGCCCACCAGTCGTAGATACGCAGTATTTT. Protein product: CASSPPVVDTQYF.

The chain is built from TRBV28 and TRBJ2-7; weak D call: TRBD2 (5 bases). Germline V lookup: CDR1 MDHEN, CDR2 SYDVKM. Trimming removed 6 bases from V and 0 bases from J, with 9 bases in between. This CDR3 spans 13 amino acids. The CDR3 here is CASRGRSSYEQYF. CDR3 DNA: TGTGCCAGCAGAGGGAGAAGCTCCTACGAGCAGTACTTC.

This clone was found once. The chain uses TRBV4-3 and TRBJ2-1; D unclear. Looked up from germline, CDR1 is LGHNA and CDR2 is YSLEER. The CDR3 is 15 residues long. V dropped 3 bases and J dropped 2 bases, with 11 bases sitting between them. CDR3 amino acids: CASSHSTVAYNEQFF. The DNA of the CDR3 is TGCGCCAGCAGCCATTCGACTGTCGCCTACAATGAGCAGTTCTTC.

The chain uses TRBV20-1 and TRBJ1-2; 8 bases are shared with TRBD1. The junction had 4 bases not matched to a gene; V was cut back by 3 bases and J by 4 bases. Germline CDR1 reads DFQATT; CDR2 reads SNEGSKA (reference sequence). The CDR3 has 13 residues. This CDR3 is CSASRQGAYGYTF. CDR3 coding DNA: TGCAGTGCTAGTAGGCAGGGGGCCTATGGCTACACCTTC.

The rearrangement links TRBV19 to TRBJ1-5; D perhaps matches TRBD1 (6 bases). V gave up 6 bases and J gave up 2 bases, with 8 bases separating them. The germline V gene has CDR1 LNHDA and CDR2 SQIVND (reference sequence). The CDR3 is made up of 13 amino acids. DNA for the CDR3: TGTGCCAGTAGGAGGACAGGCAATCAGCCCCAGCATTTT. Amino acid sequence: CASRRTGNQPQHF.

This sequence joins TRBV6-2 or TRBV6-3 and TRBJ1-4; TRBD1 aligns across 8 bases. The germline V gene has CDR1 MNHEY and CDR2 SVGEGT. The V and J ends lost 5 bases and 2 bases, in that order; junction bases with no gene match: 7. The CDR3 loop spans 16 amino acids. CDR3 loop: CASSPQGASTNEKLFF. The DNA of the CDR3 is TGTGCCAGCAGTCCGCAGGGGGCATCGACTAATGAAAAACTGTTTTTT.

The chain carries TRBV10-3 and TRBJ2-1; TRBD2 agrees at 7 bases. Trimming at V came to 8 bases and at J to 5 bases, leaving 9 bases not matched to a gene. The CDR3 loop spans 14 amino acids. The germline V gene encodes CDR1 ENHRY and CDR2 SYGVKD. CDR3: CAIGTAGTDNEQFF. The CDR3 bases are TGTGCCATCGGAACAGCGGGGACCGACAATGAGCAGTTCTTC.

CDR3 region: CASSLAGNYIYEQYF. The CDR3 nucleotides are TGCGCCAGCAGCTTGGCCGGAAACTATATCTACGAGCAGTACTTC. The chain uses TRBV5-1 and TRBJ2-7; D remains ambiguous. The CDR3 consists of 15 residues. Germline CDR1 SGHRS, CDR2 YFSETQ. V was cut by 0 bases and J by 3 bases, with 13 bases left in between.

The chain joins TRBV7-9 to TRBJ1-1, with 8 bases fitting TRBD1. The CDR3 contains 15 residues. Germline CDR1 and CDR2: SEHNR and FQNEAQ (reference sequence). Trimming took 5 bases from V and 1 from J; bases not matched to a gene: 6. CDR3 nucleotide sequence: TGTGCCAGCAGCCTGCGGACAGGGAGGAACACTGAAGCTTTCTTT. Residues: CASSLRTGRNTEAFF.

CDR3 sequence reads: CSASLNGLLGNSPLHF. The CDR3 DNA sequence: TGCAGTGCTAGTCTTAATGGTCTTCTCGGTAATTCACCCCTCCACTTT. The chain recombines TRBV20-1 with TRBJ1-6; D is unclear. This CDR3 contains 16 residues. Per germline, CDR1 DFQATT and CDR2 SNEGSKA (reference sequence). Trimming removed 3 bases at V and 6 bases at J, with 18 bases between.

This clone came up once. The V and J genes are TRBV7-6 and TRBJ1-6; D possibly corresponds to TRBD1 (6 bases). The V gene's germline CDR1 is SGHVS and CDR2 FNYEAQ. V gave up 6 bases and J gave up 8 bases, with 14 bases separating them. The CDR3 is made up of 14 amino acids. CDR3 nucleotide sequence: TGTGCCAGCAGTCGTCAGGGGAGCGATTCACCCCTCCACTTT. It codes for CASSRQGSDSPLHF. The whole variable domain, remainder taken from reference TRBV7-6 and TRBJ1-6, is GAGVSQSPRYKVTKRGQDVALRCDPISGHVSLYWYRQALGQGPEFLTYFNYEAQQDKSGLPNDRFSAERPEGSISTLTIQRTEQRDSAMYRCASSRQGSDSPLHFGNGTRLTVT.

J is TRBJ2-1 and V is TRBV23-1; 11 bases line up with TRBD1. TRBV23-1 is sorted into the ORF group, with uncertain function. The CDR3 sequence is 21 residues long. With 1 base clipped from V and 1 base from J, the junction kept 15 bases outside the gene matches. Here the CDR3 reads CASSQCLWGQGVRTSYNEQFF. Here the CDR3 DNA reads TGCGCCAGCAGTCAATGTCTTTGGGGACAGGGGGTAAGGACGTCCTACAATGAGCAGTTCTTC.

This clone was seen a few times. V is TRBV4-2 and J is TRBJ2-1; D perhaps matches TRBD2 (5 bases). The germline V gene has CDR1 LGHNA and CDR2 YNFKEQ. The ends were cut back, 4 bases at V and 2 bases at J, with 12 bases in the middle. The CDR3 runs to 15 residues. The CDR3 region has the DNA TGTGCCAGCAGCCCGACAAGACTAACCTACAATGAGCAGTTCTTC. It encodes CASSPTRLTYNEQFF.

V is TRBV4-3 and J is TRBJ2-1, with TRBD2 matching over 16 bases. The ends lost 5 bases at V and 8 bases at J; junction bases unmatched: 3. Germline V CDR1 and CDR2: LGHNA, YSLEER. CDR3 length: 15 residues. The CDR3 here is CASSFGTSGGDEQFF. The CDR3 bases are TGCGCCAGCAGCTTCGGGACTAGCGGGGGGGATGAGCAGTTCTTC.

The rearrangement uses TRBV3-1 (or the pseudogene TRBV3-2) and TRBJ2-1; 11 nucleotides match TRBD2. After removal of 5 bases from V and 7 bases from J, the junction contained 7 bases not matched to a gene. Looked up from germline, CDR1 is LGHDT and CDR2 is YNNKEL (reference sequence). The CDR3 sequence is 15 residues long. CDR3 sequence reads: CASSFSGGAANEQFF. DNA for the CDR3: TGTGCCAGCAGCTTTAGCGGGGGGGCCGCGAATGAGCAGTTCTTC.

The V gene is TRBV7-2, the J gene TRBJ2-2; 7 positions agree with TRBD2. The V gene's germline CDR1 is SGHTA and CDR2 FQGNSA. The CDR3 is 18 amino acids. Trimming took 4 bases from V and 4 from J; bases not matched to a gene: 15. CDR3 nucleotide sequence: TGTGCCAGCAGCTCAAGGGATGTCGCGGGGGAACTCACCGGGGAGCTGTTTTTT. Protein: CASSSRDVAGELTGELFF.

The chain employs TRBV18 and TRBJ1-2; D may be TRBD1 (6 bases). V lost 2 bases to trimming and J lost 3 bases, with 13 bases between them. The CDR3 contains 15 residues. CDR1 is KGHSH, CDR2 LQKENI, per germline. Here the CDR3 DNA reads TGTGCCAGCTCACCAGGTAACAGGGTGGACTATGGCTACACCTTC. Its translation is CASSPGNRVDYGYTF.

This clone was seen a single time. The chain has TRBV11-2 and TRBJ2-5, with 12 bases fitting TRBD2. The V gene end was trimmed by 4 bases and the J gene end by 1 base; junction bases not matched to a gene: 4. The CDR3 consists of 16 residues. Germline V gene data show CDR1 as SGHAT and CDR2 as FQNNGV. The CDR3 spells CASSSQTSGGQETQYF. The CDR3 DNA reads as TGTGCCAGCAGCTCTCAGACTAGCGGGGGCCAAGAGACCCAGTACTTC.